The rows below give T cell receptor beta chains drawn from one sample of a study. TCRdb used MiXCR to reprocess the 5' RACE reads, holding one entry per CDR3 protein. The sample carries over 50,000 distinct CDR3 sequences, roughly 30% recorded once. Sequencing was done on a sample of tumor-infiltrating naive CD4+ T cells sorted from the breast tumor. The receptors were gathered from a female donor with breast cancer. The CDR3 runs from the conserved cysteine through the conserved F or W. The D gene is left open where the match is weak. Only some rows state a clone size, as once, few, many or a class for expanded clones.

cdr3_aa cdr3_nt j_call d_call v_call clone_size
CSARAPGGTYF TGCAGTGCTAGAGCACCGGGAGGAACGTACTTC TRBJ2-7 TRBD2 TRBV20-1 few
CTSSSGQLNQPQHF TGCACCAGCAGTTCCGGACAGCTCAATCAGCCCCAGCATTTT TRBJ1-5 . TRBV5-1 .
CASSLLGSNEQFF TGTGCCAGCAGCTTATTGGGGAGCAATGAGCAGTTCTTC TRBJ2-1 . TRBV7-3 .
CSARASPGDTEAFF TGCAGTGCTAGAGCATCCCCGGGTGACACTGAAGCTTTCTTT TRBJ1-1 . TRBV20-1 .
CASSHRTPLDTQYF TGTGCCAGCAGCCACAGAACCCCGCTAGATACGCAGTATTTT TRBJ2-3 . TRBV7-2 .
CASSLDRGGNEQYF TGCGCCAGCAGCTTGGACAGGGGAGGCAACGAGCAGTACTTC TRBJ2-7 . TRBV5-1 many
CASSVGHDSYEQYF TGTGCCAGCAGTGTGGGACATGACTCCTACGAGCAGTACTTC TRBJ2-7 . TRBV25-1 .
CASSLDIDGEQFF TGTGCCAGCAGCCTTGACATAGACGGTGAGCAGTTCTTC TRBJ2-1 . TRBV14 .
CASSSQTGALAQHF TGTGCCAGCAGTTCACAAACGGGGGCTTTGGCCCAGCATTTT TRBJ1-5 . TRBV28 few
CASSVLVAAVPTGELFF TGTGCCAGCAGTGTCCTGGTAGCAGCGGTTCCCACCGGGGAGCTGTTTTTT TRBJ2-2 . TRBV12-3/TRBV12-4 few
CASSLSGNTGELFF TGCGCCAGCAGCCTTAGCGGGAACACCGGGGAGCTGTTTTTT TRBJ2-2 . TRBV4-1 many
CASSPGAGSYNEQFF TGTGCCAGCAGCCCTGGGGCGGGGTCCTACAATGAGCAGTTCTTC TRBJ2-1 . TRBV9 few
CSARYGQIDAQYF TGCAGTGCTAGATACGGACAGATAGATGCGCAGTATTTT TRBJ2-3 . TRBV20-1 once
CASSPRGSTEAFF TGTGCCAGCAGTCCCCGAGGGAGTACTGAAGCTTTCTTT TRBJ1-1 . TRBV27 few
CASSGPGTGGSTLHF TGTGCCAGCAGTGGGCCCGGGACAGGGGGTTCCACCCTCCACTTT TRBJ1-6 TRBD1 TRBV6-1 .
CASSLGVAGPLEQYF TGTGCCAGCAGTTTAGGGGTAGCGGGACCCCTGGAGCAGTACTTC TRBJ2-7 TRBD2 TRBV28 few
CASSVGPGGTYEQYF TGTGCCAGCAGCGTAGGGCCAGGGGGTACGTACGAGCAGTACTTC TRBJ2-7 TRBD1 TRBV9 few